This T cell receptor beta chain derives from a study of blood T cell repertoires in COVID-19. The wider study: Researchers got acute and convalescent COVID-19 samples from the United States, Italy and Spain. Nucleic acid was either cDNA or gDNA, and it came from T cells, B-cell-depleted T cells, or PBMCs.

Trimming at V came to 0 bases and at J to 5 bases, leaving 7 bases not matched to a gene. The CDR3 sequence is 15 residues long. The germline CDR1 and CDR2 sequences are GTSNPN and SVGIG (reference sequence). In the study's own analysis: Scientists estimated how many nucleated cells there were by amplifying reference gene primers. Some clones are missing from TCRdb's copy, which holds only in-frame ones; the method was immunoSEQ multiplex PCR. V, J and clone size are taken as reported in that table, and D and trimming were inferred from the DNA itself. In the table there are some 120,000 clones, 90% of which are singletons.

The specimen was peripheral blood. The chain joins TRBV30 to TRBJ2-3; 8 bases are a match to TRBD2. The TCR comes from a human donor with active COVID-19. The donor label of this sample is uncertain. The CDR3 loop reads CAWSVSAGGVDTQYF. CDR3 DNA: TGTGCCTGGAGTGTATCCGCGGGGGGCGTAGATACGCAGTATTTT.